This record covers a single TCR beta chain. Reverse transcription of roughly 0.5 to 1 ug RNA was carried out with random hexamers. The method of amplification for TCR beta CDR3 was immunoSEQ multiplex PCR, covering 54 Vbeta and 13 Jbeta. MiXCR, applied by TCRdb to the immunoSEQ multiplex PCR reads, yields one record per CDR3 protein. The table records about 150,000 distinct CDR3 sequences, about 95% of them present only once. FACS was used to enrich TEMRA cells, whereas the CD8+ and CD4+ T cells were obtained by negative isolation. The sample is drawn from a study of CD8 T cells in Susac syndrome. The TCR originated in a human donor with multiple sclerosis. The sequencing input was CD8+ T cells from PBMCs.

The CDR3 region is CASSLGLGRNEQFF. In nucleotides, the CDR3 is TGTGCCAGCAGCTTAGGACTGGGGAGGAATGAGCAGTTCTTC. The gene calls are TRBV13 and TRBJ2-1; D perhaps matches TRBD2 (6 bases). The CDR3 has 14 amino acids. V was pared by 0 bases and J by 7 bases, with 10 bases between. Germline-derived CDR1 and CDR2 are PRHDT and FYEKMQ (reference sequence).